This T cell receptor beta chain was documented in a study of cytomegalovirus exposure and HLA in healthy donors. CDR1 is SQVTM and CDR2 is ANQGSEA in the germline V gene. V dropped 8 bases and J dropped 6 bases, with 16 bases sitting between them. The CDR3 runs to 12 residues. The repertoire was sequenced with immunoSEQ multiplex PCR; TCRdb's copy has only in-frame clones and lacks some. The profile shows 160,000 or so clones, about 89% of them singletons. This TCR was sampled from a young man in good health and CMV-seropositive. Sequencing was carried out using PBMCs. The chain couples TRBV29-1 to TRBJ1-2, with D perhaps matching TRBD1 (5 bases). CDR3 DNA sequence: TGCAGCACCCTGGGGGGGGTTGATGGCTACACCTTC. This encodes CSTLGGVDGYTF.